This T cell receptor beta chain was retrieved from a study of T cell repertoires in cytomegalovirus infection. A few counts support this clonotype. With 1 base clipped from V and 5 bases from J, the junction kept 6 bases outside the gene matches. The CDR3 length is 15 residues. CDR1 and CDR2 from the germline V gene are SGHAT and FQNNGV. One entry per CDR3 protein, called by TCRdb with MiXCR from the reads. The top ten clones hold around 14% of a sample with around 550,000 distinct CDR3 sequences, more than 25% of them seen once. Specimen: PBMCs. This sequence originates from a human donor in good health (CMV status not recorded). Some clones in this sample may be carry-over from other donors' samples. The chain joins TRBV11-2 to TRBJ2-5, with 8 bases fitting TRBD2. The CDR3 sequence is CASSLGAGGAETQYF. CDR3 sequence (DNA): TGTGCCAGCAGCTTAGGGGCGGGAGGTGCTGAGACCCAGTACTTC.